This T cell receptor (beta chain) was sequenced for a study of shared clonotypes between healthy human individuals. The study, taken as a whole, reports: Exclusively blood specimens were collected; tissue repertoires likely differ. Depth of sequencing was expected to influence donor clonotype sharing.

A split of CD4+ cells into CD45RA+ naive and CD45RA-negative memory subsets was performed. Concerning this clone: What it recognizes is unknown.

Produced via immunoSEQ multiplex PCR; TCRdb's table is partial and in-frame only. The sample consists of 550,000 to 700,000 clones, around 73% of them appearing once. V shed 4 bases and J 5 bases; nucleotides not matched to a gene: 5. The CDR3 loop spans 15 amino acids. The germline V gene encodes CDR1 MDHEN and CDR2 SYDVKM. This sequence was found in a woman aged 30 to 39 in good health. Sequenced: memory CD4+ T cells sorted from blood. Subset in this sample: CD45RA-negative fraction. The gene calls are TRBV28 and TRBJ2-2; 9 bases agree with TRBD2. In nucleotides, the CDR3 is TGTGCCAGCAGTTCAGCGGGAGGCGGGACCGGGGAGCTGTTTTTT. Its translation: CASSSAGGGTGELFF. The entire variable domain, with the rest obtained from reference TRBV28 and TRBJ2-2, is as follows: DVKVTQSSRYLVKRTGEKVFLECVQDMDHENMFWYRQDPGLGLRLIYFSYDVKMKEKGDIPEGYSVSREKKERFSLILESASTNQTSMYLCASSSAGGGTGELFFGEGSRLTVL.